The 24 T cell receptor beta chains below all came from one sample that was sequenced in a study of cytomegalovirus exposure and HLA in healthy donors. Both 60 Vbeta primers and 13 Jbeta primers went into the PCR. Profiled with immunoSEQ multiplex PCR; TCRdb holds only in-frame clones, not every one. The data show about 180,000 clones, around 76% seen once. The specimen was PBMCs. These receptors were taken from a woman younger than 45 in good health and CMV-seropositive.

This clone was picked up a small number of times. This rearrangement joins TRBV4-1 to TRBJ2-7, with D perhaps matching TRBD2 (6 bases). Trimming left V 3 bases short and J 2 bases short, with 17 bases between. This CDR3 comprises 16 residues. Germline CDR1 MGHRA, CDR2 YSYEKL. The CDR3 region has the DNA TGCGCCAGCAGCCACCATAACCCCCGCGGGACCTACGAGCAGTACTTC. It codes for CASSHHNPRGTYEQYF.

This sequence joins TRBV4-3 and TRBJ1-3; tentatively, D is TRBD1 (6 bases). Germline V gene data show CDR1 as LGHNA and CDR2 as YSLEER. V lost 8 bases and J 3 bases, leaving 20 bases between the germline ends. This CDR3 contains 16 residues. CDR3 nucleotides: TGCGCCAGCCGAGGGGGGGGGTCAGTATATGGAAACACCATATATTTT. It translates to CASRGGGSVYGNTIYF.

The chain has TRBV28 and TRBJ1-4, with unresolved D. Trimming removed 5 bases at V and 5 bases at J, with 15 bases between. The CDR3 spans 15 residues. The germline gives CDR1 MDHEN, CDR2 SYDVKM. The CDR3 reads CASSPRGNTNEKLFF. The CDR3 coding sequence is TGTGCCAGCAGTCCCCGGGGAAATACCAATGAAAAACTGTTTTTT.

This clone was found a few times. The junction differs from germline at one of its ends, possibly a read error. The chain links TRBV7-8 to TRBJ2-3; TRBD2 agrees at 8 bases. Germline CDR1 and CDR2: SGHVS and FQNEAQ. CDR3 length: 15 residues. CDR3 coding DNA: TGTGCCAGCAGTCTAAGAGCCACCGGGGGGGCGGACCGTGATTTT. Protein product: CASSLRATGGADRDF. Complete variable domain (other parts from reference TRBV7-8 and TRBJ2-3): GAGVSQSPRYKVAKRGQDVALRCDPISGHVSLFWYQQALGQGPEFLTYFQNEAQLDKSGLPSDRFFAERPEGSVSTLKIQRTQQEDSAVYLCASSLRATGGADRDFGPGTRLTVL.

The chain recombines TRBV7-2 with TRBJ2-7; possibly TRBD2 for D (6 bases). V lost 3 bases, J lost 5 bases, and 11 bases lay in between. The length of the CDR3 is 13 residues. Germline V gene sequence: CDR1 SGHTA, CDR2 FQGNSA. The CDR3 spells CASSFAGGDEQYF. For the CDR3, the DNA is TGTGCCAGCAGCTTCGCAGGCGGGGACGAGCAGTACTTC.

The chain combines TRBV25-1 with TRBJ2-1; possibly TRBD1 for D (5 bases). V dropped 6 bases and J dropped 4 bases, with 10 bases sitting between them. CDR1 is MGHDK and CDR2 is SYGVNS in the germline V gene. The CDR3 consists of 13 residues. Written as DNA, the CDR3 is TGTGCCAGCAGACACGACAGTTACAATGAGCAGTTCTTC. The encoded protein is CASRHDSYNEQFF.

V usage is TRBV25-1 and J usage is TRBJ1-4, with 9 positions matching TRBD1. V trimming: 4 bases; J trimming: 16 bases; junction bases outside the gene matches: 13. Per germline, CDR1 MGHDK and CDR2 SYGVNS. The length of the CDR3 is 14 residues. The CDR3 coding sequence is TGTGCCAGCAGTGCACCGGGACAGGGTCAGAGGTGGTTTTTT. Amino acid sequence: CASSAPGQGQRWFF.

This clone was seen only a few times. J is TRBJ2-7 and V is TRBV7-2; 8 positions match TRBD1. CDR1 and CDR2 (germline): SGHTA, FQGNSA. After removal of 6 bases from V and 3 bases from J, the junction contained 1 base not matched to a gene. CDR3 length: 12 amino acids. The CDR3 region is CASRTGVYEQYF. CDR3 nucleotides: TGTGCCAGCAGGACAGGGGTCTACGAGCAGTACTTC.

The chain combines TRBV6-6 with TRBJ2-4; TRBD1 matches 8 bases. Germline CDR1 MNHNY, CDR2 SVGAGI (reference sequence). This CDR3 comprises 16 residues. V lost 6 bases and J lost 1; bases outside the gene matches: 8. The CDR3 DNA is TGTGCCAGCAGCCGGCCGGGACAGGCGGCCAAAAACATTCAGTACTTC. It translates to CASSRPGQAAKNIQYF.

The J gene is TRBJ1-2, the V gene TRBV5-1; D perhaps matches TRBD1 (5 bases). Germline CDR1 reads SGHRS; CDR2 reads YFSETQ. The CDR3 totals 12 residues. The ends were cut back, 3 bases at V and 6 bases at J, with 9 bases in the middle. Here the CDR3 DNA reads TGCGCCAGCAGCTCTGCAGGGAATGGCTACACCTTC. This translates into CASSSAGNGYTF.

This clone was recorded once. The chain couples TRBV11-3 to TRBJ2-5, with D possibly TRBD1 on 6 matching bases. This CDR3 region has 15 residues. Germline V gives CDR1 SGHNT, CDR2 YENEEA. Trimming cost V 0 bases and J 5 bases, with 13 bases left between them. Written as DNA, the CDR3 is TGTGCCAGCAGCTTAGATGCGACAGGCGGGGAGACCCAGTACTTC. Translating it yields CASSLDATGGETQYF. Full variable domain (missing parts from reference TRBV11-3 and TRBJ2-5): EAGVVQSPRYKIIEKKQPVAFWCNPISGHNTLYWYLQNLGQGPELLIRYENEEAVDDSQLPKDRFSAERLKGVDSTLKIQPAELGDSAVYLCASSLDATGGETQYFGPGTRLLVL.

The chain combines TRBV27 with TRBJ1-6, with 12 bases identical to TRBD1. The CDR3 is 20 amino acids. Germline CDR1 reads MNHEY; CDR2 reads SMNVEV (reference sequence). J lost 6 bases, V lost 5 bases, and 17 bases had no gene match. CDR3 in DNA: TGTGCCAGCAGTCTTGGGAACCGGGACAGGGGGCAAAAGGGTAATTCACCCCTCCACTTT. Amino acid sequence: CASSLGNRDRGQKGNSPLHF.

The chain joins TRBV7-9 to TRBJ2-5; no clear D gene. CDR3 length: 14 amino acids. Germline CDR1 reads SEHNR; CDR2 reads FQNEAQ (reference sequence). Trimming left V 3 bases short and J 1 base short, with 9 bases between. Here the CDR3 DNA reads TGTGCCAGCAGCTTGTTGTCTACCCAAGAGACCCAGTACTTC. Its translation: CASSLLSTQETQYF. The full variable domain, with the rest looked up from reference TRBV7-9 and TRBJ2-5, is DTGVSQNPRHKITKRGQNVTFRCDPISEHNRLYWYRQTLGQGPEFLTYFQNEAQLEKSRLLSDRFSAERPKGSFSTLEIQRTEQGDSAMYLCASSLLSTQETQYFGPGTRLLVL.

V is TRBV5-8 and J is TRBJ2-7; TRBD1 matches at 7 bases. The CDR3 totals 14 residues. Germline CDR1 and CDR2: SGHTS and YDEGEE. The ends lost 0 bases at V and 2 bases at J; junction bases unmatched: 2. The chain's CDR3 is CASSLGQGAYEQYF. The CDR3 DNA reads as TGTGCCAGCAGCTTGGGGCAGGGGGCCTACGAGCAGTACTTC.

The CDR3 here is CASSWGTGGNSGNTIYF. CDR3 DNA sequence: TGCGCCAGCAGCTGGGGGACAGGAGGAAACTCTGGAAACACCATATATTTT. The rearrangement links TRBV5-1 to TRBJ1-3; TRBD1 agrees at 8 bases. The CDR3 is made up of 17 amino acids. Germline values: CDR1 SGHRS, CDR2 YFSETQ. V trimming: 3 bases; J trimming: 0 bases; junction bases outside the gene matches: 8.

The chain couples TRBV5-3 to TRBJ2-7, with D possibly TRBD1 on 5 matching bases. Being an ORF, TRBV5-3 has a function that is uncertain. This CDR3 spans 15 amino acids. V lost 0 bases and J lost 3, with 13 bases in between. CDR3 amino acids: CARSLEARQGYEQYF. The CDR3 region has the DNA TGTGCCAGAAGCTTGGAAGCCCGTCAGGGCTACGAGCAGTACTTC.

The gene calls are TRBV6-6 and TRBJ2-1; TRBD2 is a possible D gene (6 bases). Germline V gene sequence: CDR1 MNHNY, CDR2 SVGAGI (reference sequence). The CDR3 covers 13 residues. Trimming took 7 bases from V and 10 from J, leaving 17 bases between them. The CDR3 nucleotides are TGTGCCAGCACCAAACGGAAGGGAGGCGAGCAGTTCTTC. It encodes CASTKRKGGEQFF.

This chain uses TRBV7-9 with TRBJ1-6; maybe TRBD1 (6 bases). Germline assignment: CDR1 SEHNR and CDR2 FQNEAQ (reference sequence). The CDR3 runs to 15 residues. Trimming cost V 1 base and J 6 bases, with 10 bases left between them. The CDR3 is CASSLEGQFNSPLHF. CDR3 nucleotides: TGTGCCAGCAGCTTAGAAGGACAGTTTAATTCACCCCTCCACTTT.

The chain joins TRBV4-1 to TRBJ2-3; D is uncertain. Germline-derived CDR1 and CDR2 are MGHRA and YSYEKL. CDR3 length: 15 amino acids. V was shortened by 0 bases and J by 2 bases, with 9 bases between the two germline ends. CDR3 region: CASSQEESDTDTQYF. CDR3 in DNA: TGCGCCAGCAGCCAAGAAGAGAGCGACACAGATACGCAGTATTTT.

This chain joins TRBV18 and TRBJ1-4; 8 nucleotides agree with TRBD1. J was trimmed by 6 bases and V by 2 bases; bases with no gene match: 5. The CDR3 totals 15 residues. The germline CDR1 and CDR2 sequences are KGHSH and LQKENI. The CDR3 nucleotides read TGTGCCAGCTCACCATCACAGGGGGGATATGAAAAACTGTTTTTT. Translated, it gives CASSPSQGGYEKLFF.

The chain recombines TRBV7-2 with TRBJ2-7, with D unresolved. The CDR3 consists of 14 residues. In germline, CDR1 is SGHTA, CDR2 FQGNSA. Trimming shortened V by 4 bases and J by 6 bases, and 16 bases separated the two germline ends. CDR3 DNA sequence: TGTGCCAGCAGCTCAACAGAAGTTCGCTCCGAGCAGTACTTC. Amino acids: CASSSTEVRSEQYF.

V gene TRBV7-9 combines with J gene TRBJ2-2, with D possibly matching TRBD1 (5 bases). The CDR3 totals 14 residues. Trimming cost V 5 bases and J 4 bases, with 11 bases left between them. Germline CDR1 reads SEHNR; CDR2 reads FQNEAQ (reference sequence). This CDR3 reads CASSPGFGTGELFF. The CDR3 DNA reads as TGTGCCAGCAGCCCAGGGTTCGGCACCGGGGAGCTGTTTTTT. Combining the CDR3 with reference TRBV7-9 and TRBJ2-2 gives the whole variable domain DTGVSQNPRHKITKRGQNVTFRCDPISEHNRLYWYRQTLGQGPEFLTYFQNEAQLEKSRLLSDRFSAERPKGSFSTLEIQRTEQGDSAMYLCASSPGFGTGELFFGEGSRLTVL.

The chain is built from TRBV20-1 and TRBJ2-7; TRBD1 might be the D (5 bases). CDR3 length: 11 residues. Trimming left V 7 bases short and J 2 bases short, with 9 bases between. CDR1 DFQATT and CDR2 SNEGSKA come from the germline V gene (reference sequence). The chain's CDR3 is CSVPGTYEQYF. In DNA, the CDR3 is TGCAGTGTTCCAGGGACCTACGAGCAGTACTTC.

This chain joins TRBV2 and TRBJ2-2; tentatively, D is TRBD2 (7 bases). The V and J ends lost 2 bases and 12 bases respectively, with 19 bases between them. This CDR3 has 15 residues. Germline CDR1 SNHLY, CDR2 FYNNEI. DNA for the CDR3: TGTGCCAGCAGTGAACTAGGCGGGGGCCCTACTCAGCTGTTTTTT. As protein: CASSELGGGPTQLFF.